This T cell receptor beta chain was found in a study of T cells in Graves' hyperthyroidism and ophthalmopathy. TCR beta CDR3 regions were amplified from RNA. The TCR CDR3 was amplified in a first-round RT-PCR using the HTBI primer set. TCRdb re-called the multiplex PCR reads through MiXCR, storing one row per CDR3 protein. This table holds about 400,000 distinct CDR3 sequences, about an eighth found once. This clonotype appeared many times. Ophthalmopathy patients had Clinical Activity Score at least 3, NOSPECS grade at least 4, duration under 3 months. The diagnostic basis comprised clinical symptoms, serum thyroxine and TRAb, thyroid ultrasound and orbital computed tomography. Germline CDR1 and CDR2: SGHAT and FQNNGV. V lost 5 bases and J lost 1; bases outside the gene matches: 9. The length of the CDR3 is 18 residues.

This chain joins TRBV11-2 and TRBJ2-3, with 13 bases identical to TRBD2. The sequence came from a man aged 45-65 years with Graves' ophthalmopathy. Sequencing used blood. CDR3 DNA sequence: TGTGCCAGCAGCCATGGACTAGCGGGAGTTTTGGGCACAGATACGCAGTATTTT. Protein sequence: CASSHGLAGVLGTDTQYF.